The subject of this entry is one TCR beta chain. As for treatment: 19 received Ad26.COV2.S at low or high dose, single or two shots; a few received placebo; per-sample allocation not given. Collection of samples fell on day 63 after the first vaccine or placebo injection. This sample is part of a study of Ad26.COV2.S vaccination and SARS-CoV-2 variants. Using immunoSEQ multiplex PCR, the repertoire was profiled, and TCRdb retains in-frame clones only, with some absent. The repertoire holds approximately 420,000 clones, with about 85% as singletons. This CDR3 is 15 amino acids long. Germline loops: CDR1 WSHSY, CDR2 SAAADI. V was shortened by 6 bases and J by 0 bases, with 12 bases between the two germline ends.

The sample in question was peripheral blood, obtained in a trial of Ad26.COV2.S vaccine versus placebo. This chain connects TRBV10-2 to TRBJ1-5, with no clear D. The origin of this receptor is a person between 18 and 65 years old who received the Ad26.COV2.S COVID-19 vaccine or a placebo. The DNA of the CDR3 is TGCGCCAGCAGCACAAACACAGATAGCAATCAGCCCCAGCATTTT. This sequence encodes CASSTNTDSNQPQHF.